The rows below give T cell receptor beta chains drawn from one sample of a study of OX40 agonist ivuxolimab in advanced cancers. Clones were sequenced by immunoSEQ multiplex PCR, and TCRdb holds only the in-frame ones, with some missing. This sample has 65,000 to 85,000 clones, with about 80% found just once. The input for sequencing was CD4+ or CD8+ T cells sorted from blood, taken in a trial of the OX40 agonist ivuxolimab. The receptors originated from an adult with an advanced solid tumor such as melanoma, head and neck, liver or kidney cancer. CDR3s include the opening cysteine and the closing phenylalanine or tryptophan.

V	J	CDR3
TRBV9	TRBJ2-1	CASSTIADYNEQFF
TRBV12-5	TRBJ1-6	CASGLGTPGNSPLHF
TRBV7-9	TRBJ1-6	CASSLDGPVLLHF
TRBV7-2	TRBJ2-3	CASSLVAGGRTDTQYF
TRBV7-3	TRBJ1-5	CASSLTGGQPQHF
TRBV9	TRBJ2-7	CASSGTTSGYEQYF
TRBV4-2	TRBJ2-3	CASRRGGGTDTQYF
TRBV9	TRBJ2-7	CASSVDLAGPREQYF
TRBV5-1	TRBJ1-4	CASSLGGTVNEKLFF
TRBV5-1	TRBJ1-2	CASSLESTYGYTF
TRBV5-5	TRBJ1-3	CASSYIRGKPGNTIYF
TRBV7-9	TRBJ2-2	CASSPLRSNSIGELFF
TRBV14	TRBJ1-1	CASSLKGRINTEAFF
TRBV6-5	TRBJ2-7	CASRAPGQGGYEQYF
TRBV29-1	TRBJ1-2	CSVEEDSRNYGYTF
TRBV18	TRBJ1-2	CASSLSTGGDGYTF
TRBV10-1	TRBJ2-1	CARRVPRCSYNEQFF
TRBV5-1	TRBJ1-1	CASSVEGGMSTEAFF
TRBV7-2	TRBJ2-3	CASSVVGTSGASTDTQYF
TRBV7-2	TRBJ2-1	CASSPRTGRANEQFF
TRBV5-1	TRBJ2-1	CASSLQRGANEQFF
TRBV18	TRBJ2-2	CASSPPTKNTGELFF
TRBV6-6	TRBJ1-2	CASISGQGLYGYTF
TRBV9	TRBJ1-1	CASSVNRDAGNTEAFF
TRBV28	TRBJ1-1	CASSFNNRAATEAFF
TRBV30	TRBJ2-4	CAWSSIRTSGGLGIQYF
TRBV5-1	TRBJ1-1	CASSWTANTEAFF
TRBV7-3	TRBJ2-1	CASSLLAGGPDSEQFF
TRBV2	TRBJ1-5	CASSLTPAEEPQHF
TRBV11-1	TRBJ1-3	CASARRSGNTIYF
TRBV5-6	TRBJ2-7	CASSWGRLTYEQYF
TRBV2	TRBJ1-2	CASGDLAYGYGYTF
TRBV5-4	TRBJ1-1	CASSRREGEAFF
TRBV19	TRBJ1-2	CASRIGTGGDYGYTF
TRBV5-6	TRBJ1-1	CASSSLGGRYTEAFF
TRBV7-6	TRBJ1-5	CASSFTGDQPQHF
TRBV19	TRBJ2-7	CASSIPGVSYEQYF
TRBV11-2	-	CASSLSWDLGIYEQYF
TRBV7-9	TRBJ2-1	CASSSLAGAYNEQFF
TRBV19	TRBJ1-4	CASSTPKGSNEKLFF
TRBV30	TRBJ1-5	CAWSVDRDDQPQHF
TRBV28	TRBJ1-1	CASSATVMNTEAFF
TRBV5-6	TRBJ2-1	CASSREKEQFF
TRBV30	TRBJ2-1	CAWSTGLAGVGEQFF
TRBV29-1	TRBJ1-1	CSVASGNTEAFF
TRBV5-6	TRBJ1-2	CASRRGRSYGYTF
TRBV18	TRBJ2-2	CASSPLALMNTGELFF
TRBV5-1	TRBJ2-1	CASSRTGTAQYNEQFF